This entry concerns a single T cell receptor beta chain. Its cognate antigen is unknown. The data were taken from a study of cytomegalovirus exposure and HLA in healthy donors. PCR was performed using 60 Vbeta and 13 Jbeta primers. Per the original methods: Per a later analysis, the number of unique TCR beta chains was approximately 80 million, of which some 9.9 million were shared. The protocol was immunoSEQ multiplex PCR, while the TCRdb copy is restricted to in-frame clones and leaves out a portion. V and J calls and clone size are as listed in that table; D and trimming were resolved from the DNA. This sample carries about 120,000 clones, around 75% of them seen once, and the ten largest clones take roughly 1.5%. Study observations and caveats: Reported performance of the classifier showed diagnosis of cytomegalovirus status with high specificity and sensitivity. More clonal expansion characterized HLA-associated TCR beta chains than equally common others in a later analysis. Through in vitro validation, a few CMV-associated chains were shown to be specific for CMV antigens.

The clonotype originates from a woman in her late teens or twenties in good health and CMV-seronegative. Sequenced material: PBMCs.

The CDR3 DNA sequence: TGTGCCTGGAGTGTAGAGGGTTCGGGTAATGAAAAACTGTTTTTT. This translates into CAWSVEGSGNEKLFF. This chain joins TRBV30 and TRBJ1-4; D unresolved. The V gene lost 0 bases and the J gene lost 4 bases, with 12 bases spanning the gap. From germline, CDR1 is GTSNPN and CDR2 SVGIG (reference sequence). This CDR3 contains 15 residues.